One and the same sample provided the 26 T cell receptor beta chains below, sequenced in a study of T cell changes during pregnancy in multiple sclerosis. TCRdb's table, derived via immunoSEQ multiplex PCR, lists solely in-frame clones and lacks some. The sample includes around 50,000 clones, roughly 90% of them seen just once. The sequencing used CD4+ T cells from peripheral blood mononuclear cells, collected after pregnancy. The receptors here all came from a female donor in good health, enrolled as a control in a pregnancy study.

The rearrangement links TRBV10-3 to TRBJ1-2; 9 bases are a match to TRBD1. CDR1 ENHRY and CDR2 SYGVKD come from the germline V gene. The CDR3 length is 13 residues. After removal of 6 bases from V and 6 bases from J, the junction contained 5 bases not matched to a gene. DNA of the CDR3: TGTGCCATCAGGGGGACAGGGAGGAATGGCTACACCTTC. Its protein is CAIRGTGRNGYTF.

In this sample, this clone turned up a few times. J is TRBJ1-6 and V is TRBV6-5, with 7 positions matching TRBD1. There are 14 residues in the CDR3. Germline CDR1 MNHEY, CDR2 SVGAGI. Trimming removed 8 bases from V and 5 bases from J; junction bases left unmatched: 6. The CDR3: CASRRGPNNSPLHF. CDR3 in DNA: TGTGCCAGCCGTAGGGGGCCTAATAATTCACCCCTCCACTTT.

The chain is built from TRBV7-9 and TRBJ1-4; no definite D call. V was pared by 0 bases and J by 7 bases, with 12 bases between. From germline, CDR1 is SEHNR and CDR2 FQNEAQ (reference sequence). The CDR3 loop spans 15 amino acids. The CDR3, as DNA: TGTGCCAGCAGCTTAGCGTCTCTGCAGATTGAAAAACTGTTTTTT. Translation gives CASSLASLQIEKLFF. Full variable domain (outside the CDR3, taken from reference TRBV7-9 and TRBJ1-4): DTGVSQNPRHKITKRGQNVTFRCDPISEHNRLYWYRQTLGQGPEFLTYFQNEAQLEKSRLLSDRFSAERPKGSFSTLEIQRTEQGDSAMYLCASSLASLQIEKLFFGSGTQLSVL.

V gene TRBV19 combines with J gene TRBJ2-7; D is perhaps TRBD1 (6 bases). Germline CDR1 reads LNHDA; CDR2 reads SQIVND (reference sequence). V was pared by 5 bases and J by 3 bases, with 17 bases between. The CDR3 sequence is 15 residues long. The CDR3 coding sequence is TGTGCCAGTAGTCTAAAGGGGGTCGGTGTCTACGAGCAGTACTTC. Amino acids: CASSLKGVGVYEQYF.

The chain joins TRBV6-1 to TRBJ1-2, with TRBD1 matching over 9 bases. The germline CDR1 and CDR2 sequences are MNHNS and SASEGT. The CDR3 runs to 13 residues. J lost 5 bases, V lost 9 bases, and 7 bases had no gene match. The CDR3 DNA follows: TGTGCCAGTGGGACAGGGATTTTTTATGGCTACACCTTC. Its translation is CASGTGIFYGYTF.

This clone was found once. The rearrangement links TRBV4-1 to TRBJ2-7; possible D gene TRBD1, 6 bases. The CDR3 has 15 amino acids. Germline V gene data show CDR1 as MGHRA and CDR2 as YSYEKL. V lost 1 base and J lost 3, with 13 bases in between. The CDR3 DNA is TGCGCCAGCAGCCAAGGGACAGTATTAGGCTACGAGCAGTACTTC. Its translation is CASSQGTVLGYEQYF.

The genes are TRBV18 and TRBJ2-5, with 9 bases matching TRBD2. This CDR3 has 17 amino acids. V dropped 0 bases and J dropped 2; count of bases not matched to a gene: 7. CDR1 is KGHSH, CDR2 LQKENI, per germline. CDR3 coding DNA: TGTGCCAGCTCACCACCGAGGCTAGCGGGGATGCAAGAGACCCAGTACTTC. This sequence encodes CASSPPRLAGMQETQYF.

V and J are TRBV7-3 and TRBJ2-3, with 9 bases that match TRBD1. The CDR3 spans 16 residues. Germline V gene data show CDR1 as SGHTA and CDR2 as FQGTGA. V lost 5 bases to trimming and J lost 4 bases; unmatched junction nucleotides: 10. CDR3 loop: CASSAQGTGRADTQYF. For the CDR3, the DNA is TGTGCCAGCAGCGCCCAGGGGACAGGGAGGGCAGATACGCAGTATTTT.

This clone was counted once. The V call is TRBV19, the J call TRBJ1-1, with D perhaps TRBD1 (6 bases). Germline V gene data show CDR1 as LNHDA and CDR2 as SQIVND (reference sequence). This CDR3 is built from 14 residues. Trimming pared 0 bases from V and 5 bases from J, leaving 10 bases between. CDR3 residues: CASSIERGFTEAFF. In nucleotides, the CDR3 is TGTGCCAGTAGTATAGAGAGGGGGTTTACTGAAGCTTTCTTT.

V gene TRBV28 combines with J gene TRBJ2-1; tentatively, D is TRBD1 (6 bases). CDR3 length equals 14 residues. Deletions cut 4 bases from V and 7 bases from J, with 14 bases between. Germline values: CDR1 MDHEN, CDR2 SYDVKM. The DNA of the CDR3 is TGTGCCAGCAGTTCTGGGGCGAGGGGGAATGAGCAGTTCTTC. This sequence encodes CASSSGARGNEQFF.

The CDR3 DNA reads as TGCGCCAGCAGCCTGACAGGGGGTATCACTGAAGCTTTCTTT. Amino acids: CASSLTGGITEAFF. The V call is TRBV5-1, the J call TRBJ1-1, with 9 bases identical to TRBD1. The germline V gene has CDR1 SGHRS and CDR2 YFSETQ. This CDR3 spans 14 amino acids. Trimming took 4 bases from V and 4 from J; bases not matched to a gene: 5.

This clone was seen only a few times. This chain uses TRBV5-1 with TRBJ1-2; maybe TRBD1 (6 bases). Trimming stripped 0 bases from V and 8 bases from J, with 14 bases between. CDR1 is SGHRS, CDR2 YFSETQ, per germline. The CDR3 has 14 amino acids. Here the CDR3 reads CASSLDAGAKGYTF. The CDR3 DNA reads as TGCGCCAGCAGCTTGGACGCAGGGGCAAAGGGCTACACCTTC.

V gene TRBV5-6 combines with J gene TRBJ2-2; TRBD1 matches 8 bases. The junction had 11 bases not matched to a gene; V was cut back by 0 bases and J by 7 bases. The germline V gene encodes CDR1 SGHDT and CDR2 YYEEEE. This CDR3 is 17 amino acids long. The CDR3 spells CASSLERQGFSNGELFF. The DNA of the CDR3 is TGTGCCAGCAGCTTGGAGAGACAGGGGTTTTCGAACGGGGAGCTGTTTTTT.

This chain connects TRBV5-4 to TRBJ1-2; D ambiguous. V shed 0 bases and J shed 8 bases, with 17 bases lying between them. This CDR3 is 15 amino acids long. Looked up from germline, CDR1 is SGHNT and CDR2 is YYREEE (reference sequence). CDR3 DNA sequence: TGTGCCAGCAGCTTGGGCGTTGCCGTTATGGGCGGCTACACCTTC. Residues: CASSLGVAVMGGYTF.

DNA for the CDR3: TGTGCCAGCGCTGTGGCTAGCGGGGGGGCCAATACCCGGAATGAGCAGTTCTTC. Protein: CASAVASGGANTRNEQFF. The rearrangement uses TRBV7-3 and TRBJ2-1; 12 bases fit TRBD2. This CDR3 comprises 18 residues. V lost 8 bases, J lost 7 bases, and 18 bases stayed unmatched. The germline CDR1 and CDR2 sequences are SGHTA and FQGTGA.

V gene TRBV6-5 combines with J gene TRBJ2-4; D ambiguous. The CDR3 is 13 residues long. Germline CDR1 and CDR2: MNHEY and SVGAGI. V lost 2 bases, J lost 4 bases, and 6 bases lay in between. The CDR3 loop reads CASSYGPKNIQYF. DNA of the CDR3: TGTGCCAGCAGTTACGGGCCGAAAAACATTCAGTACTTC.

V is TRBV5-5 and J is TRBJ2-7, with 9 bases matching TRBD1. This CDR3 has 17 residues. Looked up from germline, CDR1 is SGHKS and CDR2 is YYEKEE (reference sequence). J gave up 3 bases and V 4 bases, and 14 bases lay outside the gene matches. CDR3: CASSTQGQGSGFYEQYF. Written as DNA, the CDR3 is TGTGCCAGCAGCACCCAGGGACAGGGTAGTGGGTTCTACGAGCAGTACTTC.

Here the CDR3 DNA reads TGCGCCAGCAGCTTGCGGGAGGCAGGGGAGACCCAGTACTTC. This gives the protein CASSLREAGETQYF. This chain connects TRBV5-1 to TRBJ2-5, with 7 bases aligning to TRBD2. The CDR3 sequence is 14 residues long. J was trimmed by 5 bases and V by 1 base; bases with no gene match: 5. CDR1 and CDR2 from the germline V gene are SGHRS and YFSETQ.

The chain links TRBV5-6 to TRBJ2-5, with 9 bases lining up with TRBD2. The CDR3 length is 13 residues. Germline assignment: CDR1 SGHDT and CDR2 YYEEEE. Losses at the gene ends were 9 bases for V and 5 bases for J; bases not matched to a gene: 8. The CDR3 sequence: CATAGGQRETQYF. The CDR3 bases are TGTGCCACCGCGGGGGGGCAAAGGGAGACCCAGTACTTC.

The gene calls are TRBV19 and TRBJ1-5; 9 positions agree with TRBD1. The CDR3 spans 14 residues. CDR1 is LNHDA and CDR2 is SQIVND in the germline V gene (reference sequence). V lost 5 bases, J lost 8 bases, and 7 bases stayed unmatched. The CDR3 DNA sequence: TGTGCCAGTAGTCCTGGACAGGGGTTCAAGCCCCAGCATTTT. Translated, it gives CASSPGQGFKPQHF.

The chain couples TRBV6-6 to TRBJ1-5; possible D gene TRBD1, 5 bases. The CDR3 sequence is 13 residues long. V was clipped by 2 bases and J by 5 bases, with 7 bases between them. The V gene's germline CDR1 is MNHNY and CDR2 SVGAGI (reference sequence). This CDR3 reads CASSYAGHQPQHF. DNA of the CDR3: TGTGCCAGCAGTTACGCGGGACATCAGCCCCAGCATTTT.

DNA of the CDR3: TGTGCCAGCAGTGATCGGCGGCAGGGCGTTCAGCCCCAGCATTTT. Amino acid sequence: CASSDRRQGVQPQHF. The rearrangement uses TRBV2 and TRBJ1-5, with a weak D call TRBD1 (5 bases). CDR1 and CDR2 from the germline V gene are SNHLY and FYNNEI. The CDR3 consists of 15 residues. Trimming took off 3 bases at V and 6 bases at J, with 15 bases between the two ends.

This clone has only a few counts. CDR3 region: CATMDARRTGNQPQHF. The DNA of the CDR3 is TGTGCCACCATGGACGCTCGGAGGACAGGGAATCAGCCCCAGCATTTT. V is TRBV15 and J is TRBJ1-5, with TRBD1 matching over 8 bases. Germline V gene lookup returns CDR1 LNHNV and CDR2 YYDKDF (reference sequence). The CDR3 contains 16 residues. V lost 7 bases to trimming and J lost 4 bases; unmatched junction nucleotides: 12.

V usage is TRBV6-1 and J usage is TRBJ2-1, with 9 bases matching TRBD1. The CDR3 runs to 15 residues. Per the germline V gene, CDR1 is MNHNS and CDR2 is SASEGT. V gave up 1 base and J gave up 2 bases; unmatched junction bases: 0. The CDR3 region is CASSEGTGAYNEQFF. As DNA, the CDR3 is TGTGCCAGCAGTGAAGGGACAGGGGCCTACAATGAGCAGTTCTTC.

The V gene is TRBV5-1, the J gene TRBJ2-3; TRBD2 agrees at 16 bases. Losses at the gene ends were 4 bases for V and 7 bases for J; bases not matched to a gene: 9. Germline loops: CDR1 SGHRS, CDR2 YFSETQ. This CDR3 region has 17 residues. The CDR3 DNA sequence: TGCGCCAGCAGCGCGGGACTAGCGGGGGGGCCTCGATATACGCAGTATTTT. It specifies CASSAGLAGGPRYTQYF.

This sequence joins TRBV10-3 and TRBJ2-6; D is undetermined. CDR1 ENHRY and CDR2 SYGVKD come from the germline V gene. Trimming pared 8 bases from V and 0 bases from J, leaving 8 bases between. This CDR3 is 14 amino acids long. CDR3 loop: CAIFGNSGANVLTF. The CDR3 coding sequence is TGTGCCATCTTTGGCAACTCTGGGGCCAACGTCCTGACTTTC.